The clone carrying this T cell receptor (beta chain) was found a few times. This sample stems from a study of blood T cell repertoires in COVID-19. Sequenced by immunoSEQ multiplex PCR; TCRdb stores in-frame clones only, minus some. Of 150,000 to 200,000 clones listed, roughly 82% are singletons. The source material was peripheral blood. This receptor was identified in a woman aged 70-85 years with acute or convalescent COVID-19.

DNA for the CDR3: TGTGCCAGCAGTTCTAGACAGGGAAAGGTTTCTGGAAACACCATATATTTT. It yields the protein CASSSRQGKVSGNTIYF. The V gene is TRBV2, the J gene TRBJ1-3, with 7 bases fitting TRBD1. The germline V gene has CDR1 SNHLY and CDR2 FYNNEI. The V gene end was trimmed by 5 bases and the J gene end by 1 base; junction bases not matched to a gene: 11. CDR3 size: 17 residues.